One and the same sample provided the 12 T cell receptor beta chains below, sequenced in a study of blood T cell repertoires in COVID-19. This table comes from immunoSEQ multiplex PCR, and its TCRdb copy is limited to in-frame clones, with some not included. Among some 230,000 clones listed, roughly four fifths were seen once. Material: peripheral blood. Receptors were obtained from a woman at least 80 years old with COVID-19, enrolled during active disease.

The CDR3 spells CASSPRSGRTDTQYF. In DNA, the CDR3 is TGTGCCAGCTCACCAAGAAGCGGGCGCACAGATACGCAGTATTTT. The chain joins TRBV18 to TRBJ2-3, with D possibly being TRBD2 (6 bases). Germline V gene sequence: CDR1 KGHSH, CDR2 LQKENI. This CDR3 has 15 residues. Trimming removed 2 bases at V and 1 base at J, with 10 bases between.

Comments on this clone: The sample contains more than one DNA sequence encoding this CDR3. Written as DNA, the CDR3 is TGTGCCTGGAGTAGCACCGCCTACGAGCAGTACTTC. Protein product: CAWSSTAYEQYF. This sequence joins TRBV30 and TRBJ2-7; D is uncertain. Germline V lookup: CDR1 GTSNPN, CDR2 SVGIG (reference sequence). CDR3 length: 12 residues. Trimming took 2 bases from V and 2 from J, leaving 7 bases between them. The variable domain in full, with the rest retrieved from reference TRBV30 and TRBJ2-7, is SQTIHQWPATLVQPVGSPLSLECTVEGTSNPNLYWYRQAAGRGLQLLFYSVGIGQISSEVPQNLSASRPQDRQFILSSKKLLLSDSGFYLCAWSSTAYEQYFGPGTRLTVT.

The chain carries TRBV27 and TRBJ1-1; 8 positions match TRBD1. Germline loops: CDR1 MNHEY, CDR2 SMNVEV (reference sequence). The CDR3 totals 14 residues. V was clipped by 6 bases and J by 4 bases; unmatched bases: 7. CDR3 region: CASRGTGYSTEAFF. The CDR3 DNA sequence: TGTGCCAGCAGGGGGACAGGTTATAGCACTGAAGCTTTCTTT.

This sequence joins TRBV7-3 and TRBJ1-2; D perhaps matches TRBD1 (5 bases). This CDR3 region has 17 residues. Trimming removed 5 bases from V and 1 base from J, with 20 bases in between. Looked up from germline, CDR1 is SGHTA and CDR2 is FQGTGA. The CDR3 is CASSRSRRQPFNYGYTF. In DNA form, the CDR3 reads TGTGCCAGCAGCCGAAGCCGTCGACAGCCATTTAACTATGGCTACACCTTC.

The V gene is TRBV3-1 (or the pseudogene TRBV3-2), the J gene TRBJ1-1; D is perhaps TRBD1 (6 bases). The CDR3 is 15 amino acids. The V gene's germline CDR1 is LGHDT and CDR2 YNNKEL (reference sequence). Trimming removed 5 bases from V and 5 bases from J, with 18 bases in between. CDR3 coding DNA: TGTGCCAGCAGCGCTTTATTGCCCGGGACAACTGAAGCTTTCTTT. Its translation is CASSALLPGTTEAFF.

J is TRBJ1-1 and V is TRBV5-1; tentative D call: TRBD1 (6 bases). CDR1 and CDR2 from the germline V gene are SGHRS and YFSETQ. This CDR3 has 14 amino acids. Deletions cut 5 bases from V and 0 bases from J, with 11 bases between. Here the CDR3 DNA reads TGCGCCAGCAGTTCGGACAGCATGAACACTGAAGCTTTCTTT. Protein sequence: CASSSDSMNTEAFF. The full variable domain, in which reference TRBV5-1 and TRBJ1-1 provide the parts outside the CDR3, is KAGVTQTPRYLIKTRGQQVTLSCSPISGHRSVSWYQQTPGQGLQFLFEYFSETQRNKGNFPGRFSGRQFSNSRSEMNVSTLELGDSALYLCASSSDSMNTEAFFGQGTRLTVV.

The chain uses TRBV6-6 and TRBJ1-2; TRBD1 is a possible D gene (5 bases). The germline V gene encodes CDR1 MNHNY and CDR2 SVGAGI (reference sequence). The CDR3 consists of 15 residues. V shed 5 bases and J shed 4 bases, with 17 bases lying between them. This chain's CDR3 is CASSPLQGLSYGYTF. CDR3 nucleotides: TGTGCCAGCAGTCCCCTGCAGGGACTCTCCTATGGCTACACCTTC.

The chain couples TRBV10-2 to TRBJ2-7; 15 bases are a match to TRBD2. The V and J ends lost 5 bases and 7 bases, in that order; junction bases with no gene match: 9. This CDR3 comprises 16 residues. In germline, CDR1 is WSHSY, CDR2 SAAADI. The chain's CDR3 is CASSSGLAGGREEQYF. As DNA, the CDR3 is TGCGCCAGCAGTTCCGGACTAGCGGGGGGGAGGGAGGAGCAGTACTTC.

V and J are TRBV4-1 and TRBJ1-2; D gene unclear. Germline-derived CDR1 and CDR2 are MGHRA and YSYEKL. Trimming removed 0 bases from V and 2 bases from J, with 10 bases in between. The CDR3 has 15 amino acids. CDR3 DNA sequence: TGCGCCAGCAGCCAAGAAGAGTCGTTGAACTATGGCTACACCTTC. Its protein is CASSQEESLNYGYTF.

The chain carries TRBV7-2 and TRBJ1-1; the D gene is possibly TRBD1 (5 bases). The CDR3 consists of 15 residues. Trimming stripped 1 base from V and 4 bases from J, with 13 bases between. CDR1 and CDR2 (germline): SGHTA, FQGNSA. CDR3 nucleotide sequence: TGTGCCAGCAGCTTAGGGGGTTGGAGGGGCACTGAAGCTTTCTTT. Its translation is CASSLGGWRGTEAFF.

The J gene is TRBJ1-3, the V gene TRBV5-1; D is undetermined. V was cut by 5 bases and J by 0 bases, with 6 bases left in between. The CDR3 runs to 13 residues. The germline V gene encodes CDR1 SGHRS and CDR2 YFSETQ. Here the CDR3 reads CASRQYSGNTIYF. CDR3 coding DNA: TGCGCCAGCAGACAATACTCTGGAAACACCATATATTTT.

J is TRBJ1-4 and V is TRBV6-5; tentatively, D is TRBD1 (5 bases). V shed 6 bases and J shed 3 bases, with 14 bases lying between them. CDR1 is MNHEY and CDR2 is SVGAGI in the germline V gene. The CDR3 runs to 15 residues. In nucleotides, the CDR3 is TGTGCCAGCAGGCCAGGGAACCAGGCTAATGAAAAACTGTTTTTT. It codes for CASRPGNQANEKLFF.